This T cell receptor (beta chain) appears in the sequencing data of a study of response to subunit inactivated influenza vaccine. Points from the study as a whole: Authors suggested each seasonal flu vaccination may recruit only limited numbers of new T cells.

TCRdb re-derived calls from the RT-PCR reads in MiXCR, one entry per CDR3 protein. The sample shows more than 550,000 distinct CDR3 sequences, around 11% of them seen only once. Concerning this clonotype itself: Its matching antigen is unknown.

The CDR3 contains 11 residues. The V and J ends lost 2 bases and 11 bases respectively, with 8 bases between them. From germline, CDR1 is SGHAT and CDR2 FQNNGV. These sequences were also reported in another study, on T cells expressing NK-cell markers. From that report: A 5'RACE template switching approach incorporating UMIs was used to make TCR beta cDNA. Sequencing covered eight donors, seven HCMV-seropositive and one seronegative. Several experiments confined sorting to alpha-beta TCR T cells with an anti-gamma-delta TCR antibody.

The rearrangement joins TRBV11-2 to TRBJ2-3, with D uncertain. The sequencing here drew on PBMCs from blood, taken on the day of vaccination. This receptor was obtained from a man in his fifties or sixties who received an inactivated influenza vaccine. In DNA form, the CDR3 reads TGTGCCAGCAGCTTAAGTCAGGAGCAGTATTTT. Translating gives CASSLSQEQYF.